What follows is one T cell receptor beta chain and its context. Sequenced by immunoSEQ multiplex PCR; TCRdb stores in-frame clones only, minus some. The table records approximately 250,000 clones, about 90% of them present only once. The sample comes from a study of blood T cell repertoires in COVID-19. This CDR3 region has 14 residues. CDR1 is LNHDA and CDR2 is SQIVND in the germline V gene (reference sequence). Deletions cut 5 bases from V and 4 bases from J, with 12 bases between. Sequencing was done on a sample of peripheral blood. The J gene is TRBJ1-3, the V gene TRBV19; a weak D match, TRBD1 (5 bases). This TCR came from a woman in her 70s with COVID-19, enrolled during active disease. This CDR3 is CASSPGGTGNTIYF. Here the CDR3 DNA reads TGTGCCAGTAGTCCGGGCGGGACGGGAAACACCATATATTTT.